These 28 T cell receptor beta chains were all obtained from the same sample, sequenced in a study of PD-1 blockade in classical Hodgkin lymphoma. TCRdb's table, derived via immunoSEQ multiplex PCR, lists solely in-frame clones and lacks some. The repertoire consists of over 45,000 clones, with approximately 73% occurring once and the leading ten covering about 16%. Brentuximab vedotin exposure varied, and every patient relapsed after autologous stem cell transplantation. This specimen consisted of peripheral blood mononuclear cells (PBMCs), obtained before the second cycle of nivolumab. The receptors stem from a human donor with classical Hodgkin lymphoma.

The chain couples TRBV6-1 to TRBJ2-3; TRBD2 matches 14 bases. This CDR3 contains 15 residues. V shed 9 bases, J shed 4 bases, and the junction held 6 bases outside the gene matches. Germline CDR1 reads MNHNS; CDR2 reads SASEGT. CDR3 sequence: CASLRLAGGPDTQYF. Written as DNA, the CDR3 is TGTGCCAGTCTTCGACTAGCGGGAGGGCCAGATACGCAGTATTTT.

The V call is TRBV11-3, the J call TRBJ2-1, with D tentatively TRBD1 (5 bases). Deletions cut 5 bases from V and 6 bases from J, with 8 bases between. The CDR3 runs 12 residues. Germline V gene data show CDR1 as SGHNT and CDR2 as YENEEA. The CDR3 is CASSRDSNEQFF. CDR3 nucleotide sequence: TGTGCCAGCAGCCGCGACAGCAATGAGCAGTTCTTC.

This chain uses TRBV19 with TRBJ2-1; 13 bases align to TRBD2. V trimming: 7 bases; J trimming: 0 bases; junction bases outside the gene matches: 3. This CDR3 spans 16 amino acids. Germline assignment: CDR1 LNHDA and CDR2 SQIVND (reference sequence). In DNA form, the CDR3 reads TGTGCCAGTACTCGGACTAGCGGGAGCTCCTACAATGAGCAGTTCTTC. This translates into CASTRTSGSSYNEQFF.

The chain is built from TRBV4-3 and TRBJ2-7; possibly TRBD1 for D (5 bases). Looked up from germline, CDR1 is LGHNA and CDR2 is YSLEER. The ends were cut back, 1 base at V and 3 bases at J, with 13 bases in the middle. This CDR3 comprises 15 residues. Here the CDR3 reads CASSQGQGWGYEQYF. In nucleotides, the CDR3 is TGCGCCAGCAGCCAAGGGCAGGGCTGGGGCTACGAGCAGTACTTC.

This clone was seen a handful of times. The chain recombines TRBV14 with TRBJ2-3; no clear D gene. CDR3 size: 14 residues. Germline values: CDR1 SGHDN, CDR2 FVKESK. The ends were cut back, 4 bases at V and 10 bases at J, with 18 bases in the middle. CDR3 nucleotides: TGTGCCAGCAGCCTCTTCCGACTCATCGGGCCGCAGTATTTT. Its translation: CASSLFRLIGPQYF.

This chain uses TRBV6-5 with TRBJ2-1; D call uncertain. The germline gives CDR1 MNHEY, CDR2 SVGAGI. V gave up 0 bases and J gave up 2 bases, with 11 bases separating them. CDR3 size: 16 residues. The CDR3 coding sequence is TGTGCCAGCAGTTACTCGAGGAGCGCTGCCTACAATGAGCAGTTCTTC. It is translated as CASSYSRSAAYNEQFF.

CDR3 region: CASSLVAGSYEQYF. For the CDR3, the DNA is TGTGCCAGCAGCTTAGTGGCAGGATCCTACGAGCAGTACTTC. This rearrangement joins TRBV7-2 to TRBJ2-7; D call uncertain. Trimming stripped 1 base from V and 1 base from J, with 8 bases between. Looked up from germline, CDR1 is SGHTA and CDR2 is FQGNSA. This CDR3 spans 14 amino acids.

The genes are TRBV7-6 and TRBJ1-5; 8 positions agree with TRBD1. The germline CDR1 and CDR2 sequences are SGHVS and FNYEAQ. This CDR3 has 14 residues. V trimming: 5 bases; J trimming: 2 bases; junction bases outside the gene matches: 2. CDR3: CASSPGQGNQPQHF. As DNA, the CDR3 is TGTGCCAGCAGCCCGGGACAGGGCAATCAGCCCCAGCATTTT.

The V call is TRBV6-5, the J call TRBJ2-2; TRBD2 might be the D (6 bases). CDR1 MNHEY and CDR2 SVGAGI come from the germline V gene. The germline V and J ends were trimmed by 5 bases and 3 bases, with 10 bases remaining between them. This CDR3 contains 14 residues. CDR3 amino acids: CASSPGGYTGELFF. The DNA for the CDR3 is TGTGCCAGCAGTCCCGGGGGTTACACCGGGGAGCTGTTTTTT.

This chain links TRBV5-1 with TRBJ2-7; possibly TRBD2 for D (6 bases). Trimming cost V 0 bases and J 3 bases, with 10 bases left between them. CDR3 size: 14 residues. Germline lookup yields CDR1 SGHRS and CDR2 YFSETQ. CDR3 protein: CASSLEGSGYEQYF. The DNA for the CDR3 is TGCGCCAGCAGCTTGGAGGGTAGCGGCTACGAGCAGTACTTC.

The gene calls are TRBV7-6 and TRBJ2-1; 10 positions agree with TRBD2. The V gene end was trimmed by 5 bases and the J gene end by 4 bases; junction bases not matched to a gene: 5. The length of the CDR3 is 15 residues. Germline loops: CDR1 SGHVS, CDR2 FNYEAQ. The CDR3: CASSETSGRYNEQFF. CDR3 nucleotide sequence: TGTGCCAGCAGCGAGACTAGCGGGCGATACAATGAGCAGTTCTTC.

V is TRBV27 and J is TRBJ2-7; the match to TRBD2 covers 11 bases. The CDR3 is 14 amino acids. Germline V gives CDR1 MNHEY, CDR2 SMNVEV (reference sequence). Unmatched junction bases numbered 2, after V lost 1 base and J lost 6 bases. CDR3 region: CASSLYSGRGEQYF. The CDR3, as DNA: TGTGCCAGCAGTTTATATAGCGGGAGGGGCGAGCAGTACTTC.

V usage is TRBV2 and J usage is TRBJ1-1; D unclear. CDR1 and CDR2 (germline): SNHLY, FYNNEI. The V and J ends lost 8 bases and 1 base respectively, with 11 bases between them. This CDR3 contains 13 residues. This chain's CDR3 is CASDEPPNTEAFF. In DNA form, the CDR3 reads TGTGCCAGCGATGAACCCCCGAACACTGAAGCTTTCTTT.

This rearrangement joins TRBV15 to TRBJ1-5, with D possibly matching TRBD1 (5 bases). V was pared by 0 bases and J by 5 bases, with 8 bases between. There are 14 residues in the CDR3. The germline gives CDR1 LNHNV, CDR2 YYDKDF (reference sequence). The CDR3 is CATSREGGYQPQHF. DNA for the CDR3: TGTGCCACCAGCAGAGAGGGGGGGTATCAGCCCCAGCATTTT. Variable domain in full (rest from reference TRBV15 and TRBJ1-5): DAMVIQNPRYQVTQFGKPVTLSCSQTLNHNVMYWYQQKSSQAPKLLFHYYDKDFNNEADTPDNFQSRRPNTSFCFLDIRSPGLGDTAMYLCATSREGGYQPQHFGDGTRLSIL.

This clone occurred a few times. This rearrangement joins TRBV7-3 to TRBJ2-1, with D maybe TRBD1 (7 bases). Trimming left V 6 bases short and J 9 bases short, with 12 bases between. The V gene's germline CDR1 is SGHTA and CDR2 FQGTGA. The CDR3 extends over 12 amino acids. The DNA for the CDR3 is TGTGCCAGCAGATTGCAGGGGGGTGAGCAGTTCTTC. Its protein is CASRLQGGEQFF. Looking up the rest from reference TRBV7-3 and TRBJ2-1 gives the full variable domain: GAGVSQTPSNKVTEKGKYVELRCDPISGHTALYWYRQSLGQGPEFLIYFQGTGAADDSGLPNDRFFAVRPEGSVSTLKIQRTERGDSAVYLCASRLQGGEQFFGPGTRLTVL.

The chain uses TRBV9 and TRBJ2-5, with 8 bases matching TRBD2. CDR1 and CDR2 (germline): SGDLS, YYNGEE. The CDR3 runs to 15 residues. V was pared by 7 bases and J by 4 bases, with 12 bases of the junction left unmatched. This CDR3 is CASGPGGSRRETQYF. In nucleotides, the CDR3 is TGTGCCAGCGGGCCGGGGGGGTCTCGTAGAGAGACCCAGTACTTC.

This rearrangement joins TRBV25-1 to TRBJ1-1; TRBD1 matches at 10 bases. The V and J ends lost 4 bases and 1 base, in that order; junction bases with no gene match: 0. The CDR3 has 14 residues. Germline CDR1 and CDR2: MGHDK and SYGVNS. The CDR3 loop reads CASSGTGGNTEAFF. In DNA form, the CDR3 reads TGTGCCAGCAGTGGGACAGGGGGGAACACTGAAGCTTTCTTT.

By sample share, this clone is medium-sized. The V gene is TRBV6-6, the J gene TRBJ1-5; no clear D gene. Trimming took off 7 bases at V and 9 bases at J, with 16 bases between the two ends. CDR3 size: 13 residues. The germline V gene encodes CDR1 MNHNY and CDR2 SVGAGI (reference sequence). Here the CDR3 reads CASTLHAERPQHF. In DNA form, the CDR3 reads TGTGCCAGCACCCTACACGCCGAGCGGCCCCAGCATTTT.

The chain couples TRBV7-3 to TRBJ2-7, with 7 nucleotides matching TRBD1. This CDR3 contains 15 residues. V lost 1 base to trimming and J lost 1 base; unmatched junction nucleotides: 4. Germline lookup yields CDR1 SGHTA and CDR2 FQGTGA. CDR3 loop: CASSLSQGVSYEQYF. CDR3 coding DNA: TGTGCCAGCAGCTTAAGCCAGGGGGTATCCTACGAGCAGTACTTC.

The gene calls are TRBV27 and TRBJ1-1; 8 bases match TRBD1. The V gene end was trimmed by 6 bases and the J gene end by 0 bases; junction bases not matched to a gene: 15. The germline V gene has CDR1 MNHEY and CDR2 SMNVEV (reference sequence). This CDR3 spans 18 amino acids. In DNA, the CDR3 is TGTGCCAGCAGCTGGACAGGGCCGGGATCCCAATTGAACACTGAAGCTTTCTTT. Translation: CASSWTGPGSQLNTEAFF.

The genes are TRBV9 and TRBJ1-1; weak D call: TRBD1 (5 bases). The CDR3 runs to 15 residues. V was clipped by 4 bases and J by 6 bases, with 19 bases between them. Looked up from germline, CDR1 is SGDLS and CDR2 is YYNGEE. CDR3 DNA: TGTGCCAGCAGCTTGCAGGGTCTGGGGAGCGCTGAAGCTTTCTTT. It yields the protein CASSLQGLGSAEAFF.

The chain joins TRBV5-1 to TRBJ2-5; D possibly corresponds to TRBD1 (5 bases). Germline lookup yields CDR1 SGHRS and CDR2 YFSETQ. The length of the CDR3 is 16 residues. Trimming took off 4 bases at V and 1 base at J, with 17 bases between the two ends. The CDR3 reads CASSVADSYPQETQYF. CDR3 in DNA: TGCGCCAGCAGCGTAGCCGACAGTTACCCCCAAGAGACCCAGTACTTC.

The chain combines TRBV11-2 with TRBJ2-5; possible D gene TRBD1, 6 bases. The CDR3 spans 13 residues. V dropped 4 bases and J dropped 5 bases, with 11 bases sitting between them. CDR1 SGHAT and CDR2 FQNNGV come from the germline V gene. The CDR3 loop is CASSSLQGETQYF. The CDR3 DNA reads as TGTGCCAGCAGCTCCCTCCAGGGGGAGACCCAGTACTTC.

This sequence joins TRBV5-1 and TRBJ2-5; 8 bases are shared with TRBD1. The ends lost 4 bases at V and 5 bases at J; junction bases unmatched: 13. CDR1 and CDR2 (germline): SGHRS, YFSETQ. This CDR3 comprises 16 residues. The DNA of the CDR3 is TGCGCCAGCAGCCCACGGGGGCAGGGGGCCGGGGAGACCCAGTACTTC. Its translation is CASSPRGQGAGETQYF.

The count of this clone is one. J is TRBJ2-3 and V is TRBV4-1; TRBD2 matches 13 bases. CDR3 length: 15 residues. Germline V gene data show CDR1 as MGHRA and CDR2 as YSYEKL. Trimming removed 2 bases from V and 6 bases from J; junction bases left unmatched: 2. The CDR3 DNA sequence: TGCGCCAGCAGCCAAAGACTAGCGGGAGGTGATACGCAGTATTTT. Protein sequence: CASSQRLAGGDTQYF.

The chain links TRBV6-4 to TRBJ2-2; 11 bases are a match to TRBD2. Germline loops: CDR1 MRHNA, CDR2 SNTAGT. The CDR3 has 15 residues. The junction had 2 bases not matched to a gene; V was cut back by 5 bases and J by 3 bases. The CDR3: CASSLAGGHTGELFF. CDR3 sequence (DNA): TGTGCCAGCAGTCTAGCGGGAGGACACACCGGGGAGCTGTTTTTT.

The chain has TRBV5-4 and TRBJ2-1; 7 bases align to TRBD1. Losses at the gene ends were 0 bases for V and 6 bases for J; bases not matched to a gene: 6. CDR1 is SGHNT and CDR2 is YYREEE in the germline V gene (reference sequence). The CDR3 contains 15 residues. CDR3 sequence reads: CASSLGQGTGNEQFF. The CDR3 DNA reads as TGTGCCAGCAGCTTGGGACAGGGTACGGGCAATGAGCAGTTCTTC.

V usage is TRBV11-2 and J usage is TRBJ1-1; D is unresolved. V gave up 4 bases and J gave up 7 bases, with 22 bases separating them. The CDR3 has 16 residues. Per germline, CDR1 SGHAT and CDR2 FQNNGV. Written as DNA, the CDR3 is TGTGCCAGCAGCTCGGAGATAAGGCCCGCTTGGGGTGAAGCTTTCTTT. Translation gives CASSSEIRPAWGEAFF.